Below, 9 T cell receptor beta chains from the same sample are listed, as sequenced in a study of cytomegalovirus exposure and HLA in healthy donors. 13 Jbeta primers and 60 Vbeta primers were used for the PCR. Only in-frame clones appear in the TCRdb table, and some are missing; sequencing was by immunoSEQ multiplex PCR. Among under 200,000 clones listed, approximately 83% were seen once. Sequenced: PBMCs. The receptors shown here come from a man aged 18 to 30 in good health and CMV-seropositive.

The chain employs TRBV9 and TRBJ1-3; TRBD1 aligns across 7 bases. The CDR3 spans 17 residues. Germline V lookup: CDR1 SGDLS, CDR2 YYNGEE. Losses at the gene ends were 0 bases for V and 0 bases for J; bases not matched to a gene: 6. The chain's CDR3 is CASSVALQGFSGNTIYF. CDR3 DNA: TGTGCCAGCAGCGTAGCCCTACAGGGGTTCTCTGGAAACACCATATATTTT.

The V and J genes are TRBV5-1 and TRBJ2-7; a weak D match, TRBD2 (7 bases). V was shortened by 1 base and J by 3 bases, with 11 bases between the two germline ends. Germline values: CDR1 SGHRS, CDR2 YFSETQ. The CDR3 sequence is 14 residues long. The CDR3 reads CASSLRGGDYEQYF. DNA of the CDR3: TGCGCCAGCAGCTTGAGGGGGGGGGACTACGAGCAGTACTTC.

The rearrangement links TRBV5-4 to TRBJ1-2; 7 bases are shared with TRBD1. V lost 2 bases, J lost 0 bases, and 4 bases stayed unmatched. The CDR3 contains 15 residues. Germline CDR1 is SGHNT and CDR2 is YYREEE (reference sequence). In DNA, the CDR3 is TGTGCCAGCAGCTTACCGACAGGGTCTAACTATGGCTACACCTTC. Protein sequence: CASSLPTGSNYGYTF.

The chain recombines TRBV4-1 with TRBJ2-7; TRBD2 is a possible D gene (6 bases). V was shortened by 0 bases and J by 0 bases, with 12 bases between the two germline ends. This CDR3 is built from 16 residues. The V gene's germline CDR1 is MGHRA and CDR2 YSYEKL. The CDR3 region is CASSQDLSGLSYEQYF. CDR3 bases: TGCGCCAGCAGCCAAGATCTTAGCGGCCTCTCCTACGAGCAGTACTTC.

The rearrangement links TRBV4-1 to TRBJ2-1; possibly TRBD2 for D (5 bases). This CDR3 spans 15 amino acids. CDR1 and CDR2 from the germline V gene are MGHRA and YSYEKL. V lost 4 bases and J 0 bases, leaving 10 bases between the germline ends. The CDR3 nucleotides read TGCGCCAGCAGCCTCAGGAGGAGCTCCTACAATGAGCAGTTCTTC. Translation: CASSLRRSSYNEQFF.

The chain employs TRBV30 and TRBJ1-6, with 9 bases fitting TRBD1. Germline CDR1 reads GTSNPN; CDR2 reads SVGIG (reference sequence). V was pared by 2 bases and J by 6 bases, with 8 bases of the junction left unmatched. This CDR3 contains 16 residues. DNA for the CDR3: TGTGCCTGGAGTTTGCGGACAGGGGTAGGTAATTCACCCCTCCACTTT. It specifies CAWSLRTGVGNSPLHF. The whole variable domain, filled in from reference TRBV30 and TRBJ1-6, reads SQTIHQWPATLVQPVGSPLSLECTVEGTSNPNLYWYRQAAGRGLQLLFYSVGIGQISSEVPQNLSASRPQDRQFILSSKKLLLSDSGFYLCAWSLRTGVGNSPLHFGNGTRLTVT.

This clone was observed once. The chain joins TRBV15 to TRBJ1-1, with D possibly matching TRBD1 (5 bases). V was shortened by 2 bases and J by 0 bases, with 13 bases between the two germline ends. The germline V gene has CDR1 LNHNV and CDR2 YYDKDF (reference sequence). The CDR3 is 16 residues long. The DNA of the CDR3 is TGTGCCACCAGCAGACCTAAGGACACCATGAACACTGAAGCTTTCTTT. This encodes CATSRPKDTMNTEAFF.

The chain has TRBV6-5 and TRBJ1-2; D call uncertain. From germline, CDR1 is MNHEY and CDR2 SVGAGI. The CDR3 length is 13 residues. V was trimmed by 6 bases and J by 8 bases, leaving 16 bases between them. DNA for the CDR3: TGTGCCAGCAGGGGAGATTGGGCGGGGGGCTACACCTTC. Protein: CASRGDWAGGYTF.

The V and J genes are TRBV2 and TRBJ2-1; TRBD1 aligns across 8 bases. CDR1 and CDR2 (germline): SNHLY, FYNNEI. Trimming cost V 5 bases and J 4 bases; bases outside gene matches: 7. This CDR3 comprises 15 residues. CDR3 amino acids: CASSTRQGPYNEQFF. In DNA form, the CDR3 reads TGTGCCAGCAGTACGAGACAGGGGCCATACAATGAGCAGTTCTTC. Complete variable domain (other parts from reference TRBV2 and TRBJ2-1): EPEVTQTPSHQVTQMGQEVILRCVPISNHLYFYWYRQILGQKVEFLVSFYNNEISEKSEIFDDQFSVERPDGSNFTLKIRSTKLEDSAMYFCASSTRQGPYNEQFFGPGTRLTVL.